This TCR beta chain was identified during a study of blood T cell repertoires in COVID-19. Looking at the study overall: Sites in the United States, Italy and Spain provided acute and convalescent COVID-19 samples. T cells, B-cell-depleted T cells, or PBMCs provided the cDNA or gDNA that served as material.

This clone was recorded once. Only in-frame clones appear in the TCRdb table, and some are missing; sequencing was by immunoSEQ multiplex PCR. The sample consists of under 150,000 clones, about 91% of them appearing once. The germline CDR1 and CDR2 sequences are SGHVS and FNYEAQ. CDR3 length: 15 residues. After removal of 5 bases from V and 4 bases from J, the junction contained 5 bases not matched to a gene. This receptor was identified in a human donor in a cohort sampled during active COVID-19. The sequenced material came from peripheral blood. This rearrangement joins TRBV7-6 to TRBJ2-1; TRBD2 aligns across 10 bases. The CDR3 reads CASSRGLAPYNEQFF. CDR3 coding DNA: TGTGCCAGCAGCCGGGGACTAGCGCCATACAATGAGCAGTTCTTC.